Shown below are 14 T cell receptor beta chains from a single sample sequenced in a study of cytomegalovirus exposure and HLA in healthy donors. The PCR was carried out with 60 Vbeta primers and 13 Jbeta primers. Profiled with immunoSEQ multiplex PCR; TCRdb holds only in-frame clones, not every one. The profile shows around 120,000 clones, approximately 15% of them singletons. The specimen was PBMCs. Receptor source: a woman under 30 in good health and CMV-seronegative.

This clone was detected only a few times. This chain connects TRBV30 to TRBJ2-1, with a weak D call TRBD2 (6 bases). V was clipped by 0 bases and J by 6 bases, with 12 bases between them. Looked up from germline, CDR1 is GTSNPN and CDR2 is SVGIG (reference sequence). The CDR3 spans 14 residues. CDR3 in DNA: TGTGCCTGGAGTGTACAGGACTACATCAATGAGCAGTTCTTC. It codes for CAWSVQDYINEQFF.

In this sample, this clone turned up a few times. V usage is TRBV28 and J usage is TRBJ2-6; 12 bases agree with TRBD1. Germline CDR1 reads MDHEN; CDR2 reads SYDVKM. V lost 4 bases and J lost 4; bases outside the gene matches: 8. This CDR3 comprises 18 residues. In nucleotides, the CDR3 is TGTGCCAGCAGTTCCCTCCCGGGACAGGGGGCCGGGGCCAACGTCCTGACTTTC. Protein: CASSSLPGQGAGANVLTF. Full variable domain (missing parts from reference TRBV28 and TRBJ2-6): DVKVTQSSRYLVKRTGEKVFLECVQDMDHENMFWYRQDPGLGLRLIYFSYDVKMKEKGDIPEGYSVSREKKERFSLILESASTNQTSMYLCASSSLPGQGAGANVLTFGAGSRLTVL.

This clone has more than one count but fewer than ten. The chain carries TRBV6-5 and TRBJ2-7, with 10 bases matching TRBD2. The V and J ends lost 0 bases and 2 bases, in that order; junction bases with no gene match: 1. This CDR3 region has 15 residues. Germline lookup yields CDR1 MNHEY and CDR2 SVGAGI. CDR3 in DNA: TGTGCCAGCAGTTACTCAGGACTAGCGGCCTACGAGCAGTACTTC. Amino acid sequence: CASSYSGLAAYEQYF.

This clone was seen a few times. This rearrangement joins TRBV7-3 to TRBJ2-2; 7 bases match TRBD2. Germline lookup yields CDR1 SGHTA and CDR2 FQGTGA. This CDR3 is built from 16 residues. V was clipped by 3 bases and J by 3 bases; unmatched bases: 7. CDR3 residues: CASSFAASGYTGELFF. The CDR3, as DNA: TGTGCCAGCAGCTTTGCAGCTAGCGGATACACCGGGGAGCTGTTTTTT.

This clone came up a few times. This chain uses TRBV5-6 with TRBJ1-5, with unresolved D. Germline loops: CDR1 SGHDT, CDR2 YYEEEE. Trimming took 0 bases from V and 7 from J, leaving 11 bases between them. This CDR3 has 14 residues. The CDR3 sequence: CASSLGQARQPQHF. In DNA form, the CDR3 reads TGTGCCAGCAGCTTGGGCCAAGCGAGGCAGCCCCAGCATTTT.

The chain recombines TRBV30 with TRBJ1-2; TRBD1 agrees at 11 bases. The CDR3 contains 14 residues. V lost 2 bases to trimming and J lost 7 bases; unmatched junction nucleotides: 6. Germline V gene sequence: CDR1 GTSNPN, CDR2 SVGIG (reference sequence). The CDR3 DNA reads TGTGCCTGGAGTACGGACAGGGGGCTCCGTGGCTACACCTTC. Protein product: CAWSTDRGLRGYTF.

The chain carries TRBV9 and TRBJ1-1, with TRBD1 as a possible D gene (5 bases). The germline gives CDR1 SGDLS, CDR2 YYNGEE. The CDR3 runs 15 residues. Trimming removed 3 bases from V and 5 bases from J, with 17 bases in between. The chain's CDR3 is CASSALGGGRTEAFF. CDR3 sequence (DNA): TGTGCCAGCAGCGCCCTTGGGGGAGGGCGTACTGAAGCTTTCTTT.

This clone was seen a few times. This rearrangement joins TRBV14 to TRBJ2-1; 10 nucleotides line up with TRBD1. V lost 2 bases to trimming and J lost 7 bases; unmatched junction nucleotides: 8. Germline assignment: CDR1 SGHDN and CDR2 FVKESK. This CDR3 has 16 amino acids. The CDR3 region is CASSQWGTGDKNEQFF. CDR3 nucleotides: TGTGCCAGCAGCCAATGGGGGACAGGGGACAAGAATGAGCAGTTCTTC.

The chain combines TRBV7-3 with TRBJ2-2, with 14 bases fitting TRBD2. The CDR3 loop spans 16 amino acids. V lost 5 bases, J lost 5 bases, and 4 bases stayed unmatched. Looked up from germline, CDR1 is SGHTA and CDR2 is FQGTGA. CDR3 protein: CASSTGLAGGTGELFF. The CDR3 DNA reads as TGTGCCAGCAGCACCGGACTAGCGGGAGGTACCGGGGAGCTGTTTTTT. Variable domain in full (rest from reference TRBV7-3 and TRBJ2-2): GAGVSQTPSNKVTEKGKYVELRCDPISGHTALYWYRQSLGQGPEFLIYFQGTGAADDSGLPNDRFFAVRPEGSVSTLKIQRTERGDSAVYLCASSTGLAGGTGELFFGEGSRLTVL.

This clone was seen a few times. The V call is TRBV30, the J call TRBJ2-2; D not resolved. From germline, CDR1 is GTSNPN and CDR2 SVGIG (reference sequence). V was shortened by 0 bases and J by 1 base, with 15 bases between the two germline ends. CDR3 size: 17 residues. This CDR3 is CAWSVPTGWVNTGELFF. In nucleotides, the CDR3 is TGTGCCTGGAGTGTACCCACCGGGTGGGTGAACACCGGGGAGCTGTTTTTT.

This chain uses TRBV5-6 with TRBJ1-1; no firm D call. The CDR3 runs 17 residues. Germline V CDR1 and CDR2: SGHDT, YYEEEE. The germline V and J ends were trimmed by 0 bases and 3 bases, with 18 bases remaining between them. CDR3 DNA sequence: TGTGCCAGCAGCTTGGCCCTAGCGCAGAGAGGAGACACTGAAGCTTTCTTT. Encoded protein: CASSLALAQRGDTEAFF.

This clone has more than one count but fewer than ten. This chain uses TRBV25-1 with TRBJ2-5; 8 bases line up with TRBD2. Trimming at V came to 5 bases and at J to 2 bases, leaving 7 bases not matched to a gene. CDR1 is MGHDK and CDR2 is SYGVNS in the germline V gene. The CDR3 loop spans 15 amino acids. CDR3: CASSSGRGQQETQYF. CDR3 DNA sequence: TGTGCCAGCAGTTCCGGGAGGGGCCAACAAGAGACCCAGTACTTC.

V gene TRBV9 combines with J gene TRBJ1-3, with D perhaps matching TRBD1 (5 bases). Trimming left V 0 bases short and J 0 bases short, with 10 bases between. The CDR3 contains 16 residues. Germline CDR1 reads SGDLS; CDR2 reads YYNGEE. CDR3 in amino acids: CASSVEGLLSGNTIYF. For the CDR3, the DNA is TGTGCCAGCAGCGTAGAGGGGCTACTCTCTGGAAACACCATATATTTT. Complete variable domain (other parts from reference TRBV9 and TRBJ1-3): DSGVTQTPKHLITATGQRVTLRCSPRSGDLSVYWYQQSLDQGLQFLIQYYNGEERAKGNILERFSAQQFPDLHSELNLSSLELGDSALYFCASSVEGLLSGNTIYFGEGSWLTVV.

The genes are TRBV2 and TRBJ2-7, with 7 bases lining up with TRBD1. J gave up 5 bases and V 8 bases, and 6 bases lay outside the gene matches. Per germline, CDR1 SNHLY and CDR2 FYNNEI. This CDR3 contains 12 residues. DNA for the CDR3: TGTGCCAGCCAAACAGGGGCCCACGAGCAGTACTTC. Its protein is CASQTGAHEQYF.